Reported below is one T cell receptor beta chain. Its target is not known. The data stem from a study of PD-L1 blockade in urothelial cancer. Study background: Treatment start was followed by blood analysis at 3 weeks (second dose) and again at 6 weeks. General study points: By 3 weeks, tumor-associated blood clones had expanded more in durable-benefit patients.

Sample time point: peripheral blood 6 weeks after treatment start. TCRdb's copy holds only in-frame clones and misses some; the assay was immunoSEQ multiplex PCR. This table has 40,000 to 45,000 clones, 83% appearing once. The CDR3 is 15 residues long. The V and J ends lost 6 bases and 5 bases, in that order; junction bases with no gene match: 7. Looked up from germline, CDR1 is MNHNS and CDR2 is SASEGT. The chain is built from TRBV6-1 and TRBJ2-5; TRBD1 matches at 12 bases. The sequence was collected from a man aged 55 to 69 with urothelial cancer. The sequencing here drew on PBMCs, taken around atezolizumab (anti-PD-L1) treatment. CDR3 sequence reads: CASRGDRGQLETQYF. CDR3 DNA: TGTGCCAGCAGGGGGGACAGGGGGCAGTTGGAGACCCAGTACTTC.